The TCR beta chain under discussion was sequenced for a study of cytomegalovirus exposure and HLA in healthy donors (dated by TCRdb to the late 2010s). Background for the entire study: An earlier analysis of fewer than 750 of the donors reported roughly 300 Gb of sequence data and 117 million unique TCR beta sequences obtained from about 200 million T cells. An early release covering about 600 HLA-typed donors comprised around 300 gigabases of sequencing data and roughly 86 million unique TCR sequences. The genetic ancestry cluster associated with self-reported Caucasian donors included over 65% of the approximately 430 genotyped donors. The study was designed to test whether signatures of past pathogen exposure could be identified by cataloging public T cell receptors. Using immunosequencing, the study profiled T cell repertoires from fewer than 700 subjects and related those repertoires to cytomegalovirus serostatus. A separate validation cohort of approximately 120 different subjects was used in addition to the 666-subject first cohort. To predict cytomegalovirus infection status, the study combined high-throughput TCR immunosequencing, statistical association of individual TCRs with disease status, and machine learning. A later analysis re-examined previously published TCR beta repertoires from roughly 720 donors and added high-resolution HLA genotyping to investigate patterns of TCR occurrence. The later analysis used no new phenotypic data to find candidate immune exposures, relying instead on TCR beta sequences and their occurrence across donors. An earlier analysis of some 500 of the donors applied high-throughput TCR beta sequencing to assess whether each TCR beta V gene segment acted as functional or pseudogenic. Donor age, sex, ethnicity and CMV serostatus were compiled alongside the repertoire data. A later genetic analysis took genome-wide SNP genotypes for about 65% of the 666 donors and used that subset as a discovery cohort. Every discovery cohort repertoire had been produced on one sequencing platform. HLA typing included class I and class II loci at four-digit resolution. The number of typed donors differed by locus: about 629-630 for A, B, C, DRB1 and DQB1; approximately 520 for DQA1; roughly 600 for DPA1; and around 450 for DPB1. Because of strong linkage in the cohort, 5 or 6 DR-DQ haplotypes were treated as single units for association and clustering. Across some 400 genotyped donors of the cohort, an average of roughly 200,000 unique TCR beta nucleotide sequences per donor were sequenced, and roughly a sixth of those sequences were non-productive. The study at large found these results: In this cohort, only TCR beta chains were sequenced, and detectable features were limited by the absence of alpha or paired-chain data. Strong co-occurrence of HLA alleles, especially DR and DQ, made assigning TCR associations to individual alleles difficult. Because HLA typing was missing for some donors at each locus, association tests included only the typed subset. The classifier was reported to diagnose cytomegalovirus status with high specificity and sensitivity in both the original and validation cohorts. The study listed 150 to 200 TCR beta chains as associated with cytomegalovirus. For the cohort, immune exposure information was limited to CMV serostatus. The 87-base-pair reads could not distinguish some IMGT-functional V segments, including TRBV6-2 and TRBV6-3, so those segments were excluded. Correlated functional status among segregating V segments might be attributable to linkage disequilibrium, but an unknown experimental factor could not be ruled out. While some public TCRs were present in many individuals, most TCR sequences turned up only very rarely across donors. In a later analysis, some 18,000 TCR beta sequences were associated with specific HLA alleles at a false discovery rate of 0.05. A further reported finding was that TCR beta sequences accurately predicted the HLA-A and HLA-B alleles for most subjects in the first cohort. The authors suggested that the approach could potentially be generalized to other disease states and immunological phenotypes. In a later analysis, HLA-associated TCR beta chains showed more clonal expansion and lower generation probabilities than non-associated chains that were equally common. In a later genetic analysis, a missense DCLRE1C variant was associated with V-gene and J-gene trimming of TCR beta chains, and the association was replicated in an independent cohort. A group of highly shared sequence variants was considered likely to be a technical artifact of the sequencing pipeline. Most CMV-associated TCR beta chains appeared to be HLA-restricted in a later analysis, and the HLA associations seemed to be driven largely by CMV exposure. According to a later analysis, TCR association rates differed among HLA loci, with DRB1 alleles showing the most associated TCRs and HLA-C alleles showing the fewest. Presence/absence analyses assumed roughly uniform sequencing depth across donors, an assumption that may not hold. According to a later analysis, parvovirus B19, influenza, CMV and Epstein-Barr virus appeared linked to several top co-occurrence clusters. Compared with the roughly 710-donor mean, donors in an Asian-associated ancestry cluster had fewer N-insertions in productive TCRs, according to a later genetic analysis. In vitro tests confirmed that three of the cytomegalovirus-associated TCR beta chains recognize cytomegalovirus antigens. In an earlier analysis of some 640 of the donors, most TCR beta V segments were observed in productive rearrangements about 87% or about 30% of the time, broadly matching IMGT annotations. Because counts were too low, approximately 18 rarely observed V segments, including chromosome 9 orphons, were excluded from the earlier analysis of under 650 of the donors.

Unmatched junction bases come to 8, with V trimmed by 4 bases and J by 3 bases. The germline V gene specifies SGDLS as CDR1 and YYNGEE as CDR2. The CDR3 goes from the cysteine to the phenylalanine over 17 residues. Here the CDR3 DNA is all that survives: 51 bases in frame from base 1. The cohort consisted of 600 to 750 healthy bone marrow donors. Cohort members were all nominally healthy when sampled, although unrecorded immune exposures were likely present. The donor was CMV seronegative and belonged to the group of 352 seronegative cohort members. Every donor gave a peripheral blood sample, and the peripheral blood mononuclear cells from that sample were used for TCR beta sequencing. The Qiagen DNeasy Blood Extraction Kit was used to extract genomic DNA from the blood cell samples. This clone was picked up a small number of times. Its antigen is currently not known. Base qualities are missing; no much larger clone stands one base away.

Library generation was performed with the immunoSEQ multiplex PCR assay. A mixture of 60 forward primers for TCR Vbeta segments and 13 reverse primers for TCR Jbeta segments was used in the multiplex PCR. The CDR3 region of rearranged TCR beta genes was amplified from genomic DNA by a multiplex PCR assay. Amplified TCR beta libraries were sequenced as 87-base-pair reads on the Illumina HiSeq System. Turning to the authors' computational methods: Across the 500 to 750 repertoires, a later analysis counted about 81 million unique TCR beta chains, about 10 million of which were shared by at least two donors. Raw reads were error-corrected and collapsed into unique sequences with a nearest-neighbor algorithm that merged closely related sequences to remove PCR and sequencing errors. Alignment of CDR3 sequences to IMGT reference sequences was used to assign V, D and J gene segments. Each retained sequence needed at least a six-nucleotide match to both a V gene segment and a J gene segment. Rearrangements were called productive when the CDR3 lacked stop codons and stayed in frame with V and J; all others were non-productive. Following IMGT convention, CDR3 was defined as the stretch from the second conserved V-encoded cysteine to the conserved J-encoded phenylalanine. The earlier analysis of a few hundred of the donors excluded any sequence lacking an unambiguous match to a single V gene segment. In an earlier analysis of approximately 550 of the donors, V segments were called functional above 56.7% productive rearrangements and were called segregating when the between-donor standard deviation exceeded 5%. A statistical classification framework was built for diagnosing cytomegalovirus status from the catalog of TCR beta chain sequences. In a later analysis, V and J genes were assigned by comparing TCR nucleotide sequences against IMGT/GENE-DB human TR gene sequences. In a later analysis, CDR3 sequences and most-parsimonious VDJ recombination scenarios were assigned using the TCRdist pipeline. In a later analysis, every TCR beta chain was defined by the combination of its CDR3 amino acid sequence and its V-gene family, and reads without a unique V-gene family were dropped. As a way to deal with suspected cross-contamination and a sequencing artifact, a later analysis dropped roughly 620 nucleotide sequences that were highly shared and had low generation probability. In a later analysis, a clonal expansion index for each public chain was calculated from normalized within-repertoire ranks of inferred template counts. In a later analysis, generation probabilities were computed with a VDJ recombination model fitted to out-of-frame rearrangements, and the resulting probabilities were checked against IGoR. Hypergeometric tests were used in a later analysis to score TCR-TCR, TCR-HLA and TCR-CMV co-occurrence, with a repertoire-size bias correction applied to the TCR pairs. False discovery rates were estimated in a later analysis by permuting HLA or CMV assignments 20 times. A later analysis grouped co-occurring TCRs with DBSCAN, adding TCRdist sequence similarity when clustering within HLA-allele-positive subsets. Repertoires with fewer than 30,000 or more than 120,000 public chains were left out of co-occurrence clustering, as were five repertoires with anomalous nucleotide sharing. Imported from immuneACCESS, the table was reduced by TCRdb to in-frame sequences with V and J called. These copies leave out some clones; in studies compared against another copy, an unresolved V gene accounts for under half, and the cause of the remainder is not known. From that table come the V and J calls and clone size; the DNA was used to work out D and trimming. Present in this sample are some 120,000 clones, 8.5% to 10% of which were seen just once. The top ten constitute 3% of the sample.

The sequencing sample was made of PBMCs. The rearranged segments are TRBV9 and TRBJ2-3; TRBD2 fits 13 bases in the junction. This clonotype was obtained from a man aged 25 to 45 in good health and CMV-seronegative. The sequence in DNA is TGTGCCAGCAGCCCACTAACTAGCGGGAGGGGTACAGATACGCAGTATTTT. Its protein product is CASSPLTSGRGTDTQYF.